This TCR beta chain was retrieved from a study of technical replicates of blood from a handful of donors. CDR3 length: 13 amino acids. Germline V CDR1 and CDR2: MNHEY, SVGAGI. V was clipped by 2 bases and J by 2 bases, with 4 bases between them. Produced via immunoSEQ multiplex PCR; TCRdb's table is partial and in-frame only. The data show just over 55,000 clones, approximately 92% seen once. Sequenced input: PBMCs. The chain combines TRBV6-5 with TRBJ1-3; D is ambiguous. The clonotype comes from a human donor in good health. Some clones in this sample may be carry-over from other donors' samples. This CDR3 reads CASSYAAGNTIYF. CDR3 DNA: TGTGCCAGCAGTTACGCAGCTGGAAACACCATATATTTT.